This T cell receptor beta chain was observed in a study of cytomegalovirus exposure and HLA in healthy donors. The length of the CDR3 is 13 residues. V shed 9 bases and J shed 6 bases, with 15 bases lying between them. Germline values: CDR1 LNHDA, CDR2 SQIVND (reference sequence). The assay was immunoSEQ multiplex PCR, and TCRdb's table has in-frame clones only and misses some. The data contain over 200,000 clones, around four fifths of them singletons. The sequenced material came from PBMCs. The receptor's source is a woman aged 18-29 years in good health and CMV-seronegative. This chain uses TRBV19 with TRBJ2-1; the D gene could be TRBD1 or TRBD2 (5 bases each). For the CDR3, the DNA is TGTGCCAGGGGTGACAGAAGCGGCAATGAGCAGTTCTTC. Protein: CARGDRSGNEQFF.